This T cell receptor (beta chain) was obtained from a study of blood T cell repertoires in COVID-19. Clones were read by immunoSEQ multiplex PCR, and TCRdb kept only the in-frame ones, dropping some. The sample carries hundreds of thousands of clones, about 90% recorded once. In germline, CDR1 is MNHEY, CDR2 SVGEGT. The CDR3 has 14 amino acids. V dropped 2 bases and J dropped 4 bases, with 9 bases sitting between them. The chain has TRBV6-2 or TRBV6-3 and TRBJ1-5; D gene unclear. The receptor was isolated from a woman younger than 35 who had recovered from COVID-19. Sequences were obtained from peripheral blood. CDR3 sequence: CASSYPSRNQPQHF. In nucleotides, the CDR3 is TGTGCCAGCAGTTACCCAAGTCGGAATCAGCCCCAGCATTTT.